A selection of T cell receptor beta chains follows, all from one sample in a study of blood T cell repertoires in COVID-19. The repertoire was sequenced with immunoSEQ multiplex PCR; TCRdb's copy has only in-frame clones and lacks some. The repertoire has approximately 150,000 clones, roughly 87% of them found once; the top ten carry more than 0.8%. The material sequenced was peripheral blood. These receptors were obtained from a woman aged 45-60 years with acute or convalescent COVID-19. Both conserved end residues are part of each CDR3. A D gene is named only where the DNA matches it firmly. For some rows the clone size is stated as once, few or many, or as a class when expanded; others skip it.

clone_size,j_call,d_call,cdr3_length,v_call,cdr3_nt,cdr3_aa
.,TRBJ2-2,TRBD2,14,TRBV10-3,TGTGCCAGCTACGGGACTAGGGACACCGGGGAGCTGTTTTTT,CASYGTRDTGELFF
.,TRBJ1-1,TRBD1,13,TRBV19,TGTGCCAGTAGGGGGACAGGGAACACTGAAGCTTTCTTT,CASRGTGNTEAFF
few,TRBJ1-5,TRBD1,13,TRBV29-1,TGCAGCGTTACCTGGGACAGAAATCAGCCCCAGCATTTT,CSVTWDRNQPQHF
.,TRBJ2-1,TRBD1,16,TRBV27,TGTGCCAGCAGTTTAAGGGGAACAGGGGCCTACCATGAGCAGTTCTTC,CASSLRGTGAYHEQFF
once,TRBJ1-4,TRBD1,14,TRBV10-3,TGTGCCACCTCTATGGGACAGGGAGGCGAAAAACTGTTTTTT,CATSMGQGGEKLFF
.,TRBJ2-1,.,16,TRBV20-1,TGCAGTGCTAGTGGGGGACTCATGAGCTCCTACAATGAGCAGTTCTTC,CSASGGLMSSYNEQFF
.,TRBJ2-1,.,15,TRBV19,TGTGCCAGTAGTATAAGGTACGAGGGGGAAAATGAGCAGTTCTTC,CASSIRYEGENEQFF
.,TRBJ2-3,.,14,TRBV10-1,TGCGCCAGCAGTGGAAGCGTCAGCACAGATACGCAGTATTTT,CASSGSVSTDTQYF
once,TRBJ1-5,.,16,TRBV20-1,TGCAGTGCTAGTCCGGGACTCAGCTGGAGCAATCAGCCCCAGCATTTT,CSASPGLSWSNQPQHF
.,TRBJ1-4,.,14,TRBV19,TGTGCCAGTAGTGACAGGTCCGACAGTGAAAAACTGTTTTTT,CASSDRSDSEKLFF
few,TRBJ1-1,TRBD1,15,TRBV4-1,TGCGCCAGCAGCCAGCCGACAGGGAGGAACACTGAAGCTTTCTTT,CASSQPTGRNTEAFF
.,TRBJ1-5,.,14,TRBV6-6,TGTGCCAGCAGTCCCGGCGGGGGGGGCCAGCCCCAGCATTTT,CASSPGGGGQPQHF
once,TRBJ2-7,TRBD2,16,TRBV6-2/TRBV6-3,TGTGCCAGCAGACCTCTCTTAGCGGGGCAGCAGTACGAGCAGTACTTC,CASRPLLAGQQYEQYF
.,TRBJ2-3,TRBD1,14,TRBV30,TGTGCCTGGAGGGGACAGGTCATCACAGATACGCAGTATTTT,CAWRGQVITDTQYF
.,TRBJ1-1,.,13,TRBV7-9,TGTGCCAGCAGCTTAGGGCAATTTAATGAAGCTTTCTTT,CASSLGQFNEAFF
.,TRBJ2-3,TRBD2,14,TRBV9,TGTGCCAGCGGGCCGGGACTAGCGGTGGATACGCAGTATTTT,CASGPGLAVDTQYF
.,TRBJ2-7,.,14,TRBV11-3,TGTGCCAGCAGCTTAAATACAGGGTCCTACGAGCAGTACTTC,CASSLNTGSYEQYF
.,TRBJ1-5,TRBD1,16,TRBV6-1,TGTGCCAGCAGGGAACGCCGGGACAGGGACAATCAGCCCCAGCATTTT,CASRERRDRDNQPQHF
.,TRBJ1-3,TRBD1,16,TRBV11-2,TGTGCCAGCAGCTTGGGGGACAGGGGGCAAGGAAACACCATATATTTT,CASSLGDRGQGNTIYF
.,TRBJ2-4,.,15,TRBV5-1,TGCGCCAGCAGCCCGTCGGGGTTAGCCAAAAACATTCAGTACTTC,CASSPSGLAKNIQYF
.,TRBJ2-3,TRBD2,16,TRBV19,TGTGCCAGTAGTGTGGGACTAGCGGGGAGCACAGATACGCAGTATTTT,CASSVGLAGSTDTQYF
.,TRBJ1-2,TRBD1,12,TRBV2,TGTGCCAGTTCCAGGGGGGACTATGGCTACACCTTC,CASSRGDYGYTF
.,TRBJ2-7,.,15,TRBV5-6,TGTGCCAGCAGCTTGGCCGGGGAGAGCTCCTACGAGCAGTACTTC,CASSLAGESSYEQYF
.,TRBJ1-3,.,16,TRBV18,TGTGCCAGCTCACCGTCGGACTTAGGCTCTGGAAACACCATATATTTT,CASSPSDLGSGNTIYF
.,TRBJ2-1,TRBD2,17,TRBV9,TGTGCCAGCAGCCTTTCTCCCCAGGGGCTAGCGGGCAATGAGCAGTTCTTC,CASSLSPQGLAGNEQFF
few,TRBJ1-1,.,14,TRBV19,TGTGCCAGTAGTCCAAAGACAGAGAACACTGAAGCTTTCTTT,CASSPKTENTEAFF
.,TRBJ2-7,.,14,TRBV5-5,TGTGCCAGCAGCTTGTGGGCAGATCTCTACGAGCAGTACTTC,CASSLWADLYEQYF
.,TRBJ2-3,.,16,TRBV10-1,TGCGCCAGCAGTGAGTCCCCATCGACTAGCACAGATACGCAGTATTTT,CASSESPSTSTDTQYF
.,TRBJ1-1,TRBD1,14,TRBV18,TGTGCCAGCTCAACGACAGGGAGCGGCACTGAAGCTTTCTTT,CASSTTGSGTEAFF
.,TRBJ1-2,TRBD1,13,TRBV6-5,TGTGCCAGCAGTTACGGACAGGGGAACGGCTACACCTTC,CASSYGQGNGYTF
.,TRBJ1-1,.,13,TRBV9,TGTGCCAGCAGCGTAGTGGAGGGAACTGAAGCTTTCTTT,CASSVVEGTEAFF
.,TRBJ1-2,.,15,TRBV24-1,TGTGCCACCAGTGATTACGGCAGGGGAAGCTATGGCTACACCTTC,CATSDYGRGSYGYTF
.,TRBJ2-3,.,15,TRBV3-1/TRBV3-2,TGTGCCAGCAGCCAAGAGCGCGGGGCCGGGTATACGCAGTATTTT,CASSQERGAGYTQYF
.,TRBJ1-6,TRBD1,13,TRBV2,TGTGCCAGCAGGGGGGACAGCGGTTCACCCCTCCACTTT,CASRGDSGSPLHF
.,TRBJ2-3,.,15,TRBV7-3,TGTGCCAGCAGCCCCGGCAGGGGAAGCACAGATACGCAGTATTTT,CASSPGRGSTDTQYF
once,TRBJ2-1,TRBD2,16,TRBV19,TGTGCCAGTAGCTCCCTCGGCGGGGGGCCAAACAATGAGCAGTTCTTC,CASSSLGGGPNNEQFF
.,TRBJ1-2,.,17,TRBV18,TGTGCCAGCTCACCACCAATAGGACAGCCTTATAACTATGGCTACACCTTC,CASSPPIGQPYNYGYTF
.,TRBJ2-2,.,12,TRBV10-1,TGCGCCAGCAGTGAGGGGCCCGGGGAGCTGTTTTTT,CASSEGPGELFF